A single TCR beta chain is shown here with its context. The sample is drawn from a study of blood T cell repertoires in COVID-19. For the study at large: PBMCs, B-cell-depleted T cells, or T cells were the source of the cDNA or gDNA that made up the material.

Original methodology: Nucleated cell number was recorded as an estimate derived from reference gene primer amplification. Here immunoSEQ multiplex PCR was the method, and the copy in TCRdb shows in-frame clones only, minus some. The D gene and trimming were derived from the DNA, and the V and J assignments and clone size from that table. The sample has roughly 88,000 clones, approximately 80% seen once. Sequencing was performed on peripheral blood. This clonotype was obtained from a woman of 80 years or more with acute or convalescent COVID-19.

The CDR3 DNA follows: TGCAGCGTGGACAAATCGGGAGGGGTCGAGCAGTTCTTC. It encodes CSVDKSGGVEQFF. The genes are TRBV29-1 and TRBJ2-1; TRBD2 matches 8 bases. Trimming at V came to 6 bases and at J to 10 bases, leaving 11 bases not matched to a gene. Germline V gene sequence: CDR1 SQVTM, CDR2 ANQGSEA. CDR3 length: 13 residues.